A single T cell receptor (beta chain) is shown here with its context. The protocol was immunoSEQ multiplex PCR, while the TCRdb copy is restricted to in-frame clones and leaves out a portion. The top ten clones hold less than 20% of a sample with roughly 300,000 clones, more than 85% of them seen once. The CDR3 runs 13 residues. The V and J ends lost 4 bases and 4 bases, in that order; junction bases with no gene match: 4. Looked up from germline, CDR1 is SGHRS and CDR2 is YFSETQ. The sample belongs to a study of blood T cell repertoires in COVID-19. Input material: PBMCs or T cells enriched from blood (not recorded which). The receptor's source is a woman in her 30s who had recovered from COVID-19. The chain links TRBV5-1 to TRBJ1-2; 7 positions match TRBD1. The CDR3 reads CASSTGQLYGYTF. In DNA, the CDR3 is TGCGCCAGCAGCACGGGACAGCTCTATGGCTACACCTTC.